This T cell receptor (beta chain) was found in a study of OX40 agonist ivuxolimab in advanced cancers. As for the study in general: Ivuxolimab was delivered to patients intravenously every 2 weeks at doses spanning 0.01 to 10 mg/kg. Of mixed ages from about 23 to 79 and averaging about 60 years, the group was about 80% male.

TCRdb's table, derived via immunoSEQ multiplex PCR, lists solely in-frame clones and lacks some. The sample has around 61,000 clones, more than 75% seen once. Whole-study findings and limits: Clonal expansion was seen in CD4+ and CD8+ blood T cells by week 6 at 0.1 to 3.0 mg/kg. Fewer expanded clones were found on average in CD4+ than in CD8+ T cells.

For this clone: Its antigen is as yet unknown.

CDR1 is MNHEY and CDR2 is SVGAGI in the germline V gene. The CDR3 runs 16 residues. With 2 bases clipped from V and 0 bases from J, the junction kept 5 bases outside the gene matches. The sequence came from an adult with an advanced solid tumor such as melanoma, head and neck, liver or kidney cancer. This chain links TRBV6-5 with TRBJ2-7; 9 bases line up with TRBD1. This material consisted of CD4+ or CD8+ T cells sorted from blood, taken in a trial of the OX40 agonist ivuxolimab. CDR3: CASSYLGQGSSYEQYF. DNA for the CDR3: TGTGCCAGCAGTTACCTTGGACAGGGGAGCTCCTACGAGCAGTACTTC.